The 13 T cell receptor beta chains reported below all come from one sample, sequenced in a study of PD-1 blockade in mismatch repair-deficient tumors. The protocol was immunoSEQ multiplex PCR, while the TCRdb copy is restricted to in-frame clones and leaves out a portion. The sample lists roughly 84,000 clones; approximately 81% were seen once. This specimen was peripheral blood, taken 12 weeks after starting pembrolizumab. These receptors all come from an adult with mismatch repair-deficient cancer.

V is TRBV6-4 and J is TRBJ2-3; D is unresolved. Per the germline V gene, CDR1 is MRHNA and CDR2 is SNTAGT. The CDR3 runs 14 residues. Between the trimmed V and J ends, which lost 0 bases and 2 bases, there was a span of 6 bases. DNA for the CDR3: TGTGCCAGCAGTGACTCAACTACCACAGATACGCAGTATTTT. Its translation: CASSDSTTTDTQYF.

The chain links TRBV9 to TRBJ1-1; D ambiguous. Deletions cut 4 bases from V and 2 bases from J, with 18 bases between. This CDR3 is built from 16 residues. In germline, CDR1 is SGDLS, CDR2 YYNGEE. The CDR3, as DNA: TGTGCCAGCAGCACCGGACTGGATGGCACTAACACTGAAGCTTTCTTT. It yields the protein CASSTGLDGTNTEAFF.

The chain is built from TRBV4-3 and TRBJ1-2, with TRBD1 identical over 9 bases. J gave up 5 bases and V 0 bases, and 10 bases lay outside the gene matches. CDR1 is LGHNA, CDR2 YSLEER, per germline. The CDR3 consists of 17 residues. CDR3 protein: CASSQDLNRGRPYGYTF. Written as DNA, the CDR3 is TGCGCCAGCAGCCAAGATCTTAACAGGGGGCGCCCTTATGGCTACACCTTC.

The chain employs TRBV7-8 and TRBJ2-2; D is undetermined. CDR3 size: 14 residues. Germline V gene data show CDR1 as SGHVS and CDR2 as FQNEAQ. V was clipped by 2 bases and J by 5 bases, with 9 bases between them. The CDR3 region has the DNA TGTGCCAGCAGCTTATTCTATGGAACCGGGGAGCTGTTTTTT. It yields the protein CASSLFYGTGELFF.

This clone came up once. The rearrangement links TRBV7-2 to TRBJ2-7; D might be TRBD1 (6 bases). The CDR3 extends over 15 amino acids. Trimming took 3 bases from V and 6 from J, leaving 18 bases between them. Germline values: CDR1 SGHTA, CDR2 FQGNSA. CDR3 bases: TGTGCCAGCAGCTTTAGGCGTCAGGGGCTGTTCGAGCAGTACTTC. Translating it yields CASSFRRQGLFEQYF.

As to this clone: A junction end diverges from the germline sequence, so it may reflect a read error. The rearrangement joins TRBV4-3 to TRBJ2-3; D possibly uses TRBD1 or TRBD2 (5 bases each). Per germline, CDR1 LGHNA and CDR2 YSLEER. The CDR3 is 16 residues long. This CDR3 reads CASSQDEGASKDTQYF. The DNA of the CDR3 is TGCGCCAGCAGCCAAGATGAAGGGGCTAGCAAAGATACGCAGTATTTT.

CDR3 nucleotides: TGTGCCACCAGCAGAGCAAAAGGCGGGACTGGAATTTACAATGAGCAGTTCTTC. Its translation: CATSRAKGGTGIYNEQFF. V gene TRBV15 combines with J gene TRBJ2-1, with D perhaps matching TRBD2 (6 bases). The V and J ends lost 1 base and 4 bases respectively, with 20 bases between them. The CDR3 sequence is 18 residues long. Germline V gene data show CDR1 as LNHNV and CDR2 as YYDKDF (reference sequence).

This clone was detected only once. V gene TRBV6-9 combines with J gene TRBJ2-7; either TRBD1 or TRBD2 may supply D (6 bases each). The germline V gene encodes CDR1 MNHGY and CDR2 SVAAGI. Trimming pared 2 bases from V and 3 bases from J, leaving 20 bases between. This CDR3 region has 17 residues. Here the CDR3 DNA reads TGTGCCAGCAGTTATATCTCTAGGGAGGACAGTTTCTACGAGCAGTACTTC. Translated: CASSYISREDSFYEQYF.

This clone has a handful of counts. The genes are TRBV5-8 and TRBJ2-7; the match to TRBD1 covers 8 bases. The CDR3 consists of 12 residues. In germline, CDR1 is SGHTS, CDR2 YDEGEE. J was trimmed by 10 bases and V by 4 bases; bases with no gene match: 7. CDR3 nucleotides: TGTGCCAGCAGCCCGGACAGGGCGAAACAGTACTTC. Its protein is CASSPDRAKQYF.

J is TRBJ1-2 and V is TRBV11-2; 7 bases align to TRBD1. The CDR3 sequence is 15 residues long. Germline values: CDR1 SGHAT, CDR2 FQNNGV. V was clipped by 6 bases and J by 5 bases; unmatched bases: 12. CDR3 residues: CASRPSLEGAYGYTF. CDR3 coding DNA: TGTGCCAGCAGGCCTAGTCTGGAGGGGGCTTATGGCTACACCTTC. The entire variable domain, with the rest obtained from reference TRBV11-2 and TRBJ1-2, is as follows: EAGVAQSPRYKIIEKRQSVAFWCNPISGHATLYWYQQILGQGPKLLIQFQNNGVVDDSQLPKDRFSAERLKGVDSTLKIQPAKLEDSAVYLCASRPSLEGAYGYTFGSGTRLTVV.

The gene calls are TRBV7-8 and TRBJ1-4; 9 positions agree with TRBD1. This CDR3 comprises 15 residues. V gave up 4 bases and J gave up 6 bases; unmatched junction bases: 6. In germline, CDR1 is SGHVS, CDR2 FQNEAQ. As DNA, the CDR3 is TGTGCCAGCAGCTCGCTGGACAGGGGTCATGAAAAACTGTTTTTT. Protein: CASSSLDRGHEKLFF. Combining the CDR3 with reference TRBV7-8 and TRBJ1-4 gives the whole variable domain GAGVSQSPRYKVAKRGQDVALRCDPISGHVSLFWYQQALGQGPEFLTYFQNEAQLDKSGLPSDRFFAERPEGSVSTLKIQRTQQEDSAVYLCASSSLDRGHEKLFFGSGTQLSVL.

The rearrangement joins TRBV11-3 to TRBJ2-4; no clear D. The CDR3 runs 15 residues. Trimming removed 7 bases at V and 9 bases at J, with 22 bases between. CDR1 and CDR2 from the germline V gene are SGHNT and YENEEA. CDR3 in amino acids: CASTPFDGPQSIQYF. The CDR3 DNA follows: TGTGCCAGCACCCCATTCGATGGACCGCAAAGCATTCAGTACTTC.

The DNA of the CDR3 is TGTGCCAGTAGTACCACAGATACGCAGTATTTT. This translates into CASSTTDTQYF. The rearrangement uses TRBV19 and TRBJ2-3; D gene uncertain. V was pared by 4 bases and J by 2 bases, with 1 base between. In germline, CDR1 is LNHDA, CDR2 SQIVND (reference sequence). CDR3 length: 11 amino acids. The variable domain in full, with the rest retrieved from reference TRBV19 and TRBJ2-3, is DGGITQSPKYLFRKEGQNVTLSCEQNLNHDAMYWYRQDPGQGLRLIYYSQIVNDFQKGDIAEGYSVSREKKESFPLTVTSAQKNPTAFYLCASSTTDTQYFGPGTRLTVL.